The 23 T cell receptor beta chains in this list originate from one sample, sequenced in a study of human T cells and chemical hapten exposure. TCRdb reprocessed the RACE reads with MiXCR, giving one entry per CDR3 protein. Of around 110,000 distinct CDR3 sequences in the sample, about 12% were seen once. The time point here: pre-sensitization, week 0. Treatment reported: therapeutic diphenylcyclopropenone sensitization with weekly scalp DPC. This specimen was whole blood, taken in connection with sensitization to the hapten diphenylcyclopropenone (DPC). The receptors were sampled from a woman in her forties or fifties with alopecia areata. Some clones in this sample may be carry-over from other donors' samples.

V gene TRBV7-9 combines with J gene TRBJ1-2, with 12 positions matching TRBD1. Per germline, CDR1 SEHNR and CDR2 FQNEAQ (reference sequence). The length of the CDR3 is 18 residues. V trimming: 5 bases; J trimming: 3 bases; junction bases outside the gene matches: 13. CDR3: CASSPRDRGHQLDYGYTF. CDR3 in DNA: TGTGCCAGCAGCCCAAGGGACAGGGGGCACCAGTTAGACTATGGCTACACCTTC. The whole variable domain, filled in from reference TRBV7-9 and TRBJ1-2, reads DTGVSQNPRHKITKRGQNVTFRCDPISEHNRLYWYRQTLGQGPEFLTYFQNEAQLEKSRLLSDRFSAERPKGSFSTLEIQRTEQGDSAMYLCASSPRDRGHQLDYGYTFGSGTRLTVV.

This clonotype has only a few counts. This chain joins TRBV14 and TRBJ1-6, with no clear D. V gave up 2 bases and J gave up 0 bases, with 14 bases separating them. Germline V gene data show CDR1 as SGHDN and CDR2 as FVKESK. This CDR3 contains 18 residues. CDR3 amino acids: CASSQRTARSSYNSPLHF. The CDR3 nucleotides are TGTGCCAGCAGCCAAAGAACCGCCAGGAGCTCCTATAATTCACCCCTCCACTTT. Full variable domain (missing parts from reference TRBV14 and TRBJ1-6): EAGVTQFPSHSVIEKGQTVTLRCDPISGHDNLYWYRRVMGKEIKFLLHFVKESKQDESGMPNNRFLAERTGGTYSTLKVQPAELEDSGVYFCASSQRTARSSYNSPLHFGNGTRLTVT.

V usage is TRBV5-1 and J usage is TRBJ1-1, with TRBD1 identical over 7 bases. With V trimmed by 4 bases and J by 7 bases, 7 bases remained unmatched. The CDR3 length is 13 residues. Per germline, CDR1 SGHRS and CDR2 YFSETQ. CDR3 in DNA: TGCGCCAGCAGCCCGGGACAGTTGTTTGAAGCTTTCTTT. This sequence encodes CASSPGQLFEAFF.

This clonotype has at least ten counts. The chain recombines TRBV20-1 with TRBJ2-7; TRBD2 agrees at 7 bases. The ends lost 2 bases at V and 4 bases at J; junction bases unmatched: 14. Germline CDR1 DFQATT, CDR2 SNEGSKA (reference sequence). The CDR3 loop spans 16 amino acids. The CDR3 DNA sequence: TGCAGTGCTAGAAAAGTAGTTCGGGCGGGAGAGTACGAGCAGTACTTC. Its translation: CSARKVVRAGEYEQYF.

This chain joins TRBV5-6 and TRBJ2-1; the D is unclear. Trimming removed 4 bases from V and 7 bases from J, with 12 bases in between. The CDR3 totals 13 residues. The germline gives CDR1 SGHDT, CDR2 YYEEEE. CDR3 nucleotides: TGTGCCAGCAGCCTCGAATATAGGAATGAGCAGTTCTTC. Its translation: CASSLEYRNEQFF.

The chain carries TRBV6-6 and TRBJ1-1; a possible D gene is TRBD1 (6 bases). Germline V gene lookup returns CDR1 MNHNY and CDR2 SVGAGI (reference sequence). The CDR3 contains 14 residues. V lost 7 bases, J lost 1 base, and 13 bases lay in between. CDR3 protein: CASTTGGGNTEAFF. Written as DNA, the CDR3 is TGTGCCAGCACCACGGGGGGCGGGAACACTGAAGCTTTCTTT.

In its sample, this clonotype was seen many times. This rearrangement joins TRBV20-1 to TRBJ2-7; TRBD2 is a possible D gene (6 bases). Germline CDR1 and CDR2: DFQATT and SNEGSKA (reference sequence). The V and J ends lost 6 bases and 3 bases respectively, with 9 bases between them. The CDR3 extends over 11 amino acids. CDR3 residues: CSAREDYEQYF. The DNA of the CDR3 is TGCAGTGCAAGGGAGGACTACGAGCAGTACTTC.

This clonotype was detected only a few times. The chain uses TRBV28 and TRBJ2-5; D unresolved. Trimming took 3 bases from V and 2 from J, leaving 16 bases between them. Germline V gene lookup returns CDR1 MDHEN and CDR2 SYDVKM. This CDR3 has 16 residues. The CDR3 protein is CASSFKYLRVQETQYF. The CDR3, as DNA: TGTGCCAGCAGTTTTAAATACCTTAGAGTTCAAGAGACCCAGTACTTC.

This clonotype was seen a few times. This chain connects TRBV28 to TRBJ2-6; D might be TRBD1 (6 bases). V was shortened by 4 bases and J by 2 bases, with 18 bases between the two germline ends. Germline V gene lookup returns CDR1 MDHEN and CDR2 SYDVKM. This CDR3 is built from 18 residues. The CDR3, as DNA: TGTGCCAGCAGTTCTATCCAACAGGGATACGCTGGGGCCAACGTCCTGACTTTC. Protein product: CASSSIQQGYAGANVLTF.

This clonotype was detected many times. The chain links TRBV18 to TRBJ1-5, with D tentatively TRBD1 (6 bases). This CDR3 is 14 amino acids long. The V gene's germline CDR1 is KGHSH and CDR2 LQKENI. The germline V and J ends were trimmed by 3 bases and 7 bases, with 13 bases remaining between them. This CDR3 reads CASSPNRDDQPQHF. Here the CDR3 DNA reads TGTGCCAGCTCACCTAACAGGGACGACCAGCCCCAGCATTTT.

This clonotype was recorded at least ten times. The V call is TRBV7-9, the J call TRBJ2-2; D not certain. Trimming left V 3 bases short and J 0 bases short, with 5 bases between. The CDR3 runs to 14 residues. The germline V gene encodes CDR1 SEHNR and CDR2 FQNEAQ (reference sequence). The CDR3 reads CASSFGPNTGELFF. The CDR3 DNA follows: TGTGCCAGCAGCTTTGGTCCGAACACCGGGGAGCTGTTTTTT. The variable domain in full, with the rest retrieved from reference TRBV7-9 and TRBJ2-2, is DTGVSQNPRHKITKRGQNVTFRCDPISEHNRLYWYRQTLGQGPEFLTYFQNEAQLEKSRLLSDRFSAERPKGSFSTLEIQRTEQGDSAMYLCASSFGPNTGELFFGEGSRLTVL.

This chain connects TRBV21-1 to TRBJ1-2. TRBV21-1 is a pseudogene locus. The CDR3 consists of 14 residues. The CDR3 is CASSKAGRIVGYTF. The CDR3 nucleotides read TGTGCCAGCAGCAAAGCAGGCCGGATCGTAGGCTACACCTTC.

V usage is TRBV6-5 and J usage is TRBJ2-7; D not certain. Germline V CDR1 and CDR2: MNHEY, SVGAGI. The V and J ends lost 0 bases and 4 bases respectively, with 13 bases between them. The CDR3 is made up of 15 amino acids. The CDR3 sequence: CASSYSNAGGYEQYF. The DNA of the CDR3 is TGTGCCAGCAGTTACTCGAACGCTGGTGGGTACGAGCAGTACTTC.

This sequence joins TRBV7-9 and TRBJ2-7; 7 bases fit TRBD2. The CDR3 is 15 amino acids. Per the germline V gene, CDR1 is SEHNR and CDR2 is FQNEAQ (reference sequence). The trim removed 3 bases at V and 5 bases at J, leaving 10 bases unmatched. CDR3 DNA sequence: TGTGCCAGCAGCTTCGACGGGGGGTTGCTTGACGAGCAGTACTTC. This translates into CASSFDGGLLDEQYF. Variable domain in full (rest from reference TRBV7-9 and TRBJ2-7): DTGVSQNPRHKITKRGQNVTFRCDPISEHNRLYWYRQTLGQGPEFLTYFQNEAQLEKSRLLSDRFSAERPKGSFSTLEIQRTEQGDSAMYLCASSFDGGLLDEQYFGPGTRLTVT.

The gene calls are TRBV24-1 and TRBJ2-3; 8 nucleotides match TRBD1. CDR1 KGHDR and CDR2 SFDVKD come from the germline V gene. CDR3 length: 14 residues. With 9 bases clipped from V and 1 base from J, the junction kept 5 bases outside the gene matches. CDR3 bases: TGTGCCACCGCCGGGACAGGAGGCACAGATACGCAGTATTTT. Translating it yields CATAGTGGTDTQYF.

The rearrangement links TRBV6-2 or TRBV6-3 to TRBJ1-6, with D possibly TRBD1 on 5 matching bases. Trimming left V 6 bases short and J 8 bases short, with 8 bases between. Germline V gives CDR1 MNHEY, CDR2 SVGEGT. CDR3 length: 12 amino acids. The DNA of the CDR3 is TGTGCCAGCAGAAAAGGGGATTCACCCCTCCACTTT. Its protein product is CASRKGDSPLHF.

CDR3 amino acids: CASSQAVTAREQYF. The CDR3 region has the DNA TGTGCCAGCAGCCAAGCAGTGACAGCGAGGGAGCAGTACTTC. The chain combines TRBV3-1 with TRBJ2-7; tentatively, D is TRBD1 (5 bases). Trimming removed 1 base at V and 7 bases at J, with 14 bases between. The CDR3 contains 14 residues. CDR1 is LGHDT and CDR2 is YNNKEL in the germline V gene (reference sequence).

The V gene is TRBV12-3 or TRBV12-4, the J gene TRBJ1-3; the D is unclear. The V gene lost 3 bases and the J gene lost 0 bases, with 6 bases spanning the gap. This CDR3 contains 14 residues. Written as DNA, the CDR3 is TGTGCCAGCAGTTTTGGCAACTCTGGAAACACCATATATTTT. Its protein is CASSFGNSGNTIYF.

This clonotype has a count of ten or more. This rearrangement joins TRBV11-2 to TRBJ1-1; possibly TRBD1 for D (6 bases). Germline CDR1 SGHAT, CDR2 FQNNGV. V was pared by 5 bases and J by 5 bases, with 18 bases between. CDR3 length: 15 amino acids. The CDR3 DNA reads as TGTGCCAGCAGCCTACAGGGTGGGGGTAGGACTGAAGCTTTCTTT. Its protein product is CASSLQGGGRTEAFF. Looking up the rest from reference TRBV11-2 and TRBJ1-1 gives the full variable domain: EAGVAQSPRYKIIEKRQSVAFWCNPISGHATLYWYQQILGQGPKLLIQFQNNGVVDDSQLPKDRFSAERLKGVDSTLKIQPAKLEDSAVYLCASSLQGGGRTEAFFGQGTRLTVV.

The chain uses TRBV6-5 and TRBJ1-5; D is undetermined. The germline V gene has CDR1 MNHEY and CDR2 SVGAGI. There are 14 residues in the CDR3. The ends were cut back, 5 bases at V and 2 bases at J, with 10 bases in the middle. The CDR3: CASSPVRGNQPQHF. The CDR3 nucleotides are TGTGCCAGCAGTCCTGTCCGCGGCAATCAGCCCCAGCATTTT.

The CDR3 DNA reads TGTGCCAGCAGCGTAGGAGCACTAGCGGGAGCGGGGACCCAGTACTTC. Its protein is CASSVGALAGAGTQYF. The V gene is TRBV9, the J gene TRBJ2-5, with TRBD2 identical over 11 bases. The germline V gene has CDR1 SGDLS and CDR2 YYNGEE. Trimming at V came to 0 bases and at J to 7 bases, leaving 8 bases not matched to a gene. The CDR3 sequence is 16 residues long.

The chain has TRBV4-1 and TRBJ1-5; perhaps TRBD1 as D (5 bases). The CDR3 covers 17 residues. CDR1 and CDR2 (germline): MGHRA, YSYEKL. Trimming left V 1 base short and J 0 bases short, with 13 bases between. CDR3 in amino acids: CASSQAEQGVSNQPQHF. For the CDR3, the DNA is TGCGCCAGCAGCCAAGCAGAGCAGGGAGTTAGCAATCAGCCCCAGCATTTT.

This clonotype was seen ten or more times. This chain links TRBV5-1 with TRBJ2-1; unclear D gene. CDR1 SGHRS and CDR2 YFSETQ come from the germline V gene. This CDR3 spans 12 amino acids. The V gene lost 3 bases and the J gene lost 7 bases, with 8 bases spanning the gap. This CDR3 is CASSSPTNEQFF. CDR3 DNA: TGCGCCAGCAGCTCCCCGACGAATGAGCAGTTCTTC.